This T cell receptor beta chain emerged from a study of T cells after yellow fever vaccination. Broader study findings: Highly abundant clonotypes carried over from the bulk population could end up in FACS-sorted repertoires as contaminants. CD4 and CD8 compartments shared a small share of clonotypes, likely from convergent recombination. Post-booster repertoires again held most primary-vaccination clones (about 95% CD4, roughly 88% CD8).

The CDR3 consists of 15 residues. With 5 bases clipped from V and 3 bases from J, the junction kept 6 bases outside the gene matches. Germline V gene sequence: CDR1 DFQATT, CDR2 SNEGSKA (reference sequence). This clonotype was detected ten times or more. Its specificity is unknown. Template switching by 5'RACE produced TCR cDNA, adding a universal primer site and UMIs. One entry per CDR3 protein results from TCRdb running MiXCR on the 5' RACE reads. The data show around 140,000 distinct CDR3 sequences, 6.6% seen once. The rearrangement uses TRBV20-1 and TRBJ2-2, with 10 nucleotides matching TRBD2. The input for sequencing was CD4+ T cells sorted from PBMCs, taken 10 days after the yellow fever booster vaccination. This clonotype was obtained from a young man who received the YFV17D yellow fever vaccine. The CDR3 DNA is TGCAGTGCTTTTAGCGGGAGGACGGACACCGGGGAGCTGTTTTTT. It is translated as CSAFSGRTDTGELFF.